These 4 T cell receptor beta chains came from one sample sequenced in a study of cytomegalovirus exposure and HLA in healthy donors. The data were produced by immunoSEQ multiplex PCR, yet TCRdb's version contains in-frame clones alone and is incomplete. The data show about 280,000 clones, 88% seen once. The sequenced sample was PBMCs. The source of these receptors is a woman in her late teens or twenties in good health and CMV-seronegative.

This clone was counted a single time. V and J are TRBV5-6 and TRBJ2-3, with D unresolved. V dropped 3 bases and J dropped 0 bases, with 11 bases sitting between them. The CDR3 runs to 15 residues. In germline, CDR1 is SGHDT, CDR2 YYEEEE. This CDR3 reads CASSSELNSTDTQYF. Here the CDR3 DNA reads TGTGCCAGCAGCTCTGAACTAAATAGCACAGATACGCAGTATTTT. The full variable domain, its missing parts supplied by reference TRBV5-6 and TRBJ2-3, is DAGVTQSPTHLIKTRGQQVTLRCSPKSGHDTVSWYQQALGQGPQFIFQYYEEEERQRGNFPDRFSGHQFPNYSSELNVNALLLGDSALYLCASSSELNSTDTQYFGPGTRLTVL.

This rearrangement joins TRBV5-4 to TRBJ2-7; the match to TRBD2 covers 14 bases. The CDR3 length is 17 residues. The germline V gene has CDR1 SGHNT and CDR2 YYREEE (reference sequence). V shed 5 bases and J 4 bases; nucleotides not matched to a gene: 11. Here the CDR3 reads CASSRGLAGVGDYEQYF. CDR3 DNA sequence: TGTGCCAGCAGTCGGGGACTAGCGGGAGTTGGAGATTACGAGCAGTACTTC. The complete variable domain, with remaining parts taken from reference TRBV5-4 and TRBJ2-7, reads ETGVTQSPTHLIKTRGQQVTLRCSSQSGHNTVSWYQQALGQGPQFIFQYYREEENGRGNFPPRFSGLQFPNYSSELNVNALELDDSALYLCASSRGLAGVGDYEQYFGPGTRLTVT.

The chain employs TRBV9 and TRBJ2-5; D is perhaps TRBD1 (6 bases). The CDR3 sequence is 13 residues long. Trimming left V 7 bases short and J 1 base short, with 11 bases between. In germline, CDR1 is SGDLS, CDR2 YYNGEE. The CDR3 region is CASGDRPQETQYF. The CDR3 DNA is TGTGCCAGCGGAGACAGGCCCCAAGAGACCCAGTACTTC.

This clone was recorded once. The rearrangement uses TRBV15 and TRBJ2-1, with no clear D. Germline lookup yields CDR1 LNHNV and CDR2 YYDKDF (reference sequence). Trimming took off 8 bases at V and 0 bases at J, with 5 bases between the two ends. The length of the CDR3 is 12 residues. DNA for the CDR3: TGTGCCACCCTAAGCTCCTACAATGAGCAGTTCTTC. Translated: CATLSSYNEQFF.